This is a list of T cell receptor beta chains from one sample in a study of identical twins' blood T cells. Each CDR3 protein is one row after TCRdb ran MiXCR on the 5' RACE reads. The sample includes fewer than 450,000 distinct CDR3 sequences, under 30% of them seen just once. What was sequenced was PBMCs. These TCRs come from a woman aged 18 to 55 in good health. The CDR3 runs from the conserved cysteine through the conserved F or W. D genes are given only for firm matches. Clone sizes are given selectively: once, few, many, or a class where the clone is expanded.

J: TRBJ1-2
size: NA
D: NA
V: TRBV5-1
DNA: TGCGCCAGCAGCTTACTTCCTCGAGATGGCTACACCTTC
CDR3: CASSLLPRDGYTF

J: TRBJ2-1
size: few
D: NA
V: TRBV14
DNA: TGTGCCAGCAGCCAAGTTGGGTATCTGCGGAGAAATGAGCAGTTCTTC
CDR3: CASSQVGYLRRNEQFF

J: TRBJ1-2
size: NA
D: NA
V: TRBV20-1
DNA: TGCAGTGCTAGCCGCAGCGGCTATGGCTACACCTTC
CDR3: CSASRSGYGYTF

J: TRBJ2-1
size: NA
D: NA
V: TRBV9
DNA: TGTGCCAGCAGCGTTCCAGGGGCAGGGCATACCTCCTACAATGAGCAGTTCTTC
CDR3: CASSVPGAGHTSYNEQFF

J: TRBJ1-1
size: NA
D: NA
V: TRBV27
DNA: TGTGCCAGCAGTAGTGAACAGGGCTTGTACACTGAAGCTTTCTTT
CDR3: CASSSEQGLYTEAFF

J: TRBJ1-1
size: NA
D: NA
V: TRBV5-1
DNA: TGCGCCAGCAGCAACCCGGGGGTGACTGAAGCTTTCTTT
CDR3: CASSNPGVTEAFF

J: TRBJ2-1
size: NA
D: NA
V: TRBV11-2
DNA: TGTGCCAGCAGCCCGCACCCATCCAATGAGCAGTTCTTC
CDR3: CASSPHPSNEQFF

J: TRBJ2-4
size: NA
D: TRBD2
V: TRBV7-8
DNA: TGTGCCAGCAGCGCGCAGACTAGCGGCAAAAACATTCAGTACTTC
CDR3: CASSAQTSGKNIQYF

J: TRBJ1-1
size: many
D: NA
V: TRBV9
DNA: TGTGCCAGCAGCGGGGGGAGGGGACGTTTAAACACTGAAGCTTTCTTT
CDR3: CASSGGRGRLNTEAFF

J: TRBJ2-2
size: NA
D: TRBD2
V: TRBV4-2
DNA: TGTGCCAGCAGCCAAGACGTAGCGGGGCTTACCGGGGAGCTGTTTTTT
CDR3: CASSQDVAGLTGELFF

J: TRBJ1-1
size: few
D: NA
V: TRBV25-1
DNA: TGTGCCAGCAGTGACGTGGACAGTCCGAACACTGAAGCTTTCTTT
CDR3: CASSDVDSPNTEAFF

J: TRBJ1-4
size: NA
D: NA
V: TRBV20-1
DNA: TGCAGTGCTAGAAAGGGGGGCGCGGTGGAAAAACTGTTTTTT
CDR3: CSARKGGAVEKLFF

J: TRBJ1-5
size: NA
D: NA
V: TRBV20-1
DNA: TGCAGTGCTAGGGGCTTGAATCAGCCCCAGCATTTT
CDR3: CSARGLNQPQHF

J: TRBJ2-2
size: NA
D: NA
V: TRBV11-2
DNA: TGTGCCAGTCAAACCGGACTATCGAACACCGGGGAGCTGTTTTTT
CDR3: CASQTGLSNTGELFF

J: TRBJ1-3
size: NA
D: TRBD1
V: TRBV3-1
DNA: TGTGCCAGCAGCTTCGCTGGGGACAGATTGGACACCATATATTTT
CDR3: CASSFAGDRLDTIYF

J: TRBJ2-1
size: few
D: TRBD2
V: TRBV11-3
DNA: TGTGCCAGCAGTTTACTAGCGGTCTCCTACAATGAGCAGTTCTTC
CDR3: CASSLLAVSYNEQFF

J: TRBJ2-1
size: NA
D: NA
V: TRBV2
DNA: TGTGCCAGGATGAGGTTCAATGAGCAGTTCTTC
CDR3: CARMRFNEQFF

J: TRBJ2-7
size: NA
D: TRBD2
V: TRBV20-1
DNA: TGCAGTGCTAGACTAGCGGGAAACGAGCAGTACTTC
CDR3: CSARLAGNEQYF

J: TRBJ2-1
size: many
D: NA
V: TRBV3-1
DNA: TGTGCGGTTGTCGGGCTTTACAATGAGCAGTTCTTC
CDR3: CAVVGLYNEQFF

J: TRBJ2-3
size: NA
D: NA
V: TRBV3-1
DNA: TGTGCCAGCAGCCAATATGACCGGTATACGCAGTATTTT
CDR3: CASSQYDRYTQYF

J: TRBJ1-5
size: NA
D: NA
V: TRBV6-2/TRBV6-3
DNA: TGTGCCAGCAGCGGATCCCAGCAGCCCCAGCATTTT
CDR3: CASSGSQQPQHF

J: TRBJ1-2
size: few
D: NA
V: TRBV5-6
DNA: TGTGCCAGCAGCTTGGCCCCCGCCGGTGGCTACACCTTC
CDR3: CASSLAPAGGYTF